The 2 T cell receptor beta chains given below trace back to one sample, sequenced in a study of T cell responses to AZD1222 COVID-19 vaccine. TCRdb keeps only in-frame clones here, not all; method: immunoSEQ multiplex PCR. The table records 95,000 to 110,000 clones, around 91% of them present only once. The material was peripheral blood, obtained on day 0 of AZD1222 vaccination. The source of these receptors is an adult in good health.

This rearrangement joins TRBV7-2 to TRBJ2-2; D unclear. V lost 2 bases to trimming and J lost 5 bases, with 6 bases between them. CDR1 SGHTA and CDR2 FQGNSA come from the germline V gene. This CDR3 is built from 13 residues. The CDR3 nucleotides are TGTGCCAGCAGCTTAACCGCGACCGGGGAGCTGTTTTTT. Translation: CASSLTATGELFF. Filled out from reference TRBV7-2 and TRBJ2-2, the complete variable domain reads GAGVSQSPSNKVTEKGKDVELRCDPISGHTALYWYRQSLGQGLEFLIYFQGNSAPDKSGLPSDRFSAERTGGSVSTLTIQRTQQEDSAVYLCASSLTATGELFFGEGSRLTVL.

The chain links TRBV5-1 to TRBJ1-1; a possible D gene is TRBD1 (5 bases). With 0 bases removed from V and 4 bases from J, the gap between germline ends came to 13 bases. The germline V gene has CDR1 SGHRS and CDR2 YFSETQ. The CDR3 covers 15 residues. The CDR3 loop reads CASSLDGRQGTEAFF. In DNA form, the CDR3 reads TGCGCCAGCAGCTTGGACGGGCGGCAGGGCACTGAAGCTTTCTTT.